These 10 T cell receptor beta chains were sequenced from one sample in a study of blood T cell repertoires in COVID-19. Produced via immunoSEQ multiplex PCR; TCRdb's table is partial and in-frame only. The table has about 300,000 clones, 89% seen once. The sequenced sample was peripheral blood. The receptor set was obtained from a man between 18 and 29 years old who had recovered from COVID-19.

This sequence joins TRBV11-2 and TRBJ2-2, with TRBD2 matching over 15 bases. CDR1 and CDR2 (germline): SGHAT, FQNNGV. The CDR3 runs 18 residues. The junction had 9 bases not matched to a gene; V was cut back by 6 bases and J by 4 bases. CDR3 residues: CASSPRTSGGVSTGELFF. CDR3 DNA: TGTGCCAGCAGTCCCCGGACTAGCGGGGGGGTTAGCACCGGGGAGCTGTTTTTT.

In its sample, this clone was seen once. The chain combines TRBV19 with TRBJ2-7, with 9 positions matching TRBD1. J gave up 2 bases and V 5 bases, and 4 bases lay outside the gene matches. This CDR3 has 14 residues. CDR1 and CDR2 (germline): LNHDA, SQIVND (reference sequence). The CDR3, as DNA: TGTGCCAGTAGTCGACAGGGGGTAGCCTACGAGCAGTACTTC. Its protein is CASSRQGVAYEQYF.

The chain employs TRBV10-1 and TRBJ2-5, with 14 bases aligning to TRBD2. The germline V gene has CDR1 WNHNN and CDR2 SYGVQD (reference sequence). The CDR3 extends over 16 amino acids. With V trimmed by 8 bases and J by 5 bases, 10 bases remained unmatched. In nucleotides, the CDR3 is TGCGCCAGCGCCCCAGGGACTAGCGGGAGTTCGGAGACCCAGTACTTC. Protein product: CASAPGTSGSSETQYF.

The chain joins TRBV7-9 to TRBJ2-5; D may be TRBD2 (6 bases). CDR1 is SEHNR and CDR2 is FQNEAQ in the germline V gene (reference sequence). The V gene lost 2 bases and the J gene lost 3 bases, with 7 bases spanning the gap. This CDR3 is built from 13 residues. CDR3 region: CASSLWGEETQYF. CDR3 sequence (DNA): TGTGCCAGCAGCTTATGGGGGGAAGAGACCCAGTACTTC.

This clone showed up just a few times. J is TRBJ1-1 and V is TRBV6-6; 10 bases agree with TRBD1. With 5 bases clipped from V and 1 base from J, the junction kept 7 bases outside the gene matches. In germline, CDR1 is MNHNY, CDR2 SVGAGI (reference sequence). This CDR3 has 16 amino acids. CDR3 coding DNA: TGTGCCAGCAGTCGACAGGGGGCACAGTCGAACACTGAAGCTTTCTTT. Translation gives CASSRQGAQSNTEAFF.

DNA for the CDR3: TGTGCCAGCAGCTGGGACAGGGGTCAGCCCCAGCATTTT. It translates to CASSWDRGQPQHF. V is TRBV7-8 and J is TRBJ1-5; TRBD1 agrees at 10 bases. Germline V gene sequence: CDR1 SGHVS, CDR2 FQNEAQ. The J segment lost 6 bases and the V segment lost 4 bases, leaving 0 bases of the junction unmatched. CDR3 size: 13 residues.

CDR3: CASSVGLPYNEQFF. The CDR3 region has the DNA TGTGCCAGCAGCGTCGGACTACCCTACAATGAGCAGTTCTTC. The chain employs TRBV7-6 and TRBJ2-1, with D possibly matching TRBD2 (6 bases). There are 14 residues in the CDR3. Trimming stripped 5 bases from V and 2 bases from J, with 10 bases between. Germline lookup yields CDR1 SGHVS and CDR2 FNYEAQ.

The chain employs TRBV29-1 and TRBJ2-5; D is perhaps TRBD2 (5 bases). The germline V gene has CDR1 SQVTM and CDR2 ANQGSEA. The ends were cut back, 8 bases at V and 4 bases at J, with 20 bases in the middle. This CDR3 region has 14 residues. The CDR3 loop reads CSHRDYHIGETQYF. In DNA, the CDR3 is TGCAGCCACCGGGATTACCATATCGGAGAGACCCAGTACTTC.

The chain joins TRBV7-8 to TRBJ1-2, with 9 bases aligning to TRBD1. The CDR3 spans 19 residues. With 1 base clipped from V and 0 bases from J, the junction kept 12 bases outside the gene matches. The germline V gene encodes CDR1 SGHVS and CDR2 FQNEAQ. The CDR3 is CASSLVVIGQGTTNYGYTF. The CDR3 region has the DNA TGTGCCAGCAGCTTAGTGGTTATCGGACAGGGGACAACTAACTATGGCTACACCTTC.

The J gene is TRBJ2-5, the V gene TRBV4-2; 11 nucleotides line up with TRBD2. There are 17 residues in the CDR3. Germline assignment: CDR1 LGHNA and CDR2 YNFKEQ. V lost 1 base and J lost 1; bases outside the gene matches: 5. The CDR3 region has the DNA TGTGCCAGCAGCCAAGTGGCAGGGACTAGCGGCCAAGAGACCCAGTACTTC. Protein: CASSQVAGTSGQETQYF.